This TCR beta chain was captured by sequencing in a study of tumor-infiltrating lymphocytes in primary liver carcinoma. On the study more broadly: Read depth, roughly 3.5 to 8 million productive TCRbeta reads, did not differ significantly between tissues.

Germline V gene data show CDR1 as SGHDT and CDR2 as YYEEEE. The CDR3 runs 15 residues. The study co-extracted DNA and RNA from about 20-30 mg of unsorted bulk tissue. As regards this clonotype: A read error may produce the germline difference seen at one junction end.

A constant-region primer served to make TCR beta cDNA from about 530 ng total RNA. Each TCR beta library was derived from three nested multiplex PCR rounds that employed slightly modified ARM-PCR. TRBV1-TRBV30 forward primers paired with a C-beta reverse primer drove the first two PCR rounds, about 10 cycles each. TCRdb redid the calling of the multiplex PCR reads with MiXCR, one entry per CDR3 protein. The data hold 50,000 to 60,000 distinct CDR3 sequences, with over 65% observed a single time. The receptor's source is a man in his forties or fifties with primary liver carcinoma and hepatitis B virus infection. This chain uses TRBV5-6 with TRBJ1-4; D is possibly TRBD1 (5 bases). Sequenced input: liver tumor tissue from sampling region 5. Subset given: tumor region T5, tumor centre. CDR3: CVSGTPGTTNEKLFF. The CDR3 DNA is TGTGTCAGCGGCACTCCAGGGACCACTAATGAAAAACTGTTTTTT. The full variable domain, its missing parts supplied by reference TRBV5-6 and TRBJ1-4, is DAGVTQSPTHLIKTRGQQVTLRCSPKSGHDTVSWYQQALGQGPQFIFQYYEEEERQRGNFPDRFSGHQFPNYSSELNVNALLLGDSALYLCVSGTPGTTNEKLFFGSGTQLSVL.